Presented here are 28 T cell receptor beta chains from one specimen sequenced in a study of T cell responses to AZD1222 COVID-19 vaccine. Here immunoSEQ multiplex PCR was the method, and the copy in TCRdb shows in-frame clones only, minus some. The sample consists of some 120,000 clones, about nine tenths of them appearing once. The starting material was peripheral blood, obtained on day 0 of AZD1222 vaccination. These receptors all stem from an adult in good health.

This clone was seen a few times. The rearrangement joins TRBV29-1 to TRBJ2-3; 10 positions match TRBD1. The V gene's germline CDR1 is SQVTM and CDR2 ANQGSEA. The CDR3 consists of 13 residues. V lost 6 bases to trimming and J lost 5 bases; unmatched junction nucleotides: 5. The CDR3 is CSVGQGWGDTQYF. CDR3 in DNA: TGCAGCGTGGGACAGGGGTGGGGAGATACGCAGTATTTT.

V and J are TRBV27 and TRBJ2-1; no clear D gene. Germline V CDR1 and CDR2: MNHEY, SMNVEV (reference sequence). Trimming shortened V by 5 bases and J by 3 bases, and 2 bases separated the two germline ends. This CDR3 spans 11 amino acids. The CDR3 DNA sequence: TGTGCCAGCAGTGACTACAATGAGCAGTTCTTC. Protein sequence: CASSDYNEQFF.

The genes are TRBV5-6 and TRBJ2-3; 8 positions match TRBD1. The CDR3 runs 16 residues. The germline V gene encodes CDR1 SGHDT and CDR2 YYEEEE. The ends lost 3 bases at V and 6 bases at J; junction bases unmatched: 12. The CDR3 region has the DNA TGTGCCAGCAGCTCCTTGCGACAGGGGCGAGGGGATACGCAGTATTTT. This translates into CASSSLRQGRGDTQYF.

V gene TRBV27 combines with J gene TRBJ2-4; tentative D call: TRBD2 (5 bases). V lost 5 bases and J 0 bases, leaving 14 bases between the germline ends. Germline CDR1 is MNHEY and CDR2 is SMNVEV (reference sequence). This CDR3 has 16 residues. DNA of the CDR3: TGTGCCAGCAGTAGCCTGGTAGCGCTAGCCAAAAACATTCAGTACTTC. This codes for CASSSLVALAKNIQYF.

The chain combines TRBV9 with TRBJ2-2, with 9 bases lining up with TRBD2. This CDR3 has 16 amino acids. Trimming removed 4 bases from V and 4 bases from J; junction bases left unmatched: 8. Germline assignment: CDR1 SGDLS and CDR2 YYNGEE. CDR3 DNA sequence: TGTGCCAGCAGCCCTTCCCCGGGACTAGCCACCGGGGAGCTGTTTTTT. Its translation: CASSPSPGLATGELFF.

V is TRBV19 and J is TRBJ2-6, with 9 bases aligning to TRBD1. There are 15 residues in the CDR3. Germline CDR1 is LNHDA and CDR2 is SQIVND (reference sequence). Trimming at V came to 4 bases and at J to 5 bases, leaving 3 bases not matched to a gene. The CDR3 is CASSTQGAWANVLTF. The CDR3 DNA reads as TGTGCCAGTAGTACACAGGGGGCCTGGGCCAACGTCCTGACTTTC.

V usage is TRBV6-5 and J usage is TRBJ2-1; 7 bases line up with TRBD1. J gave up 2 bases and V 11 bases, and 6 bases lay outside the gene matches. This CDR3 spans 13 amino acids. Germline V CDR1 and CDR2: MNHEY, SVGAGI. The CDR3 reads CAAATGTYNEQFF. The CDR3 DNA sequence: TGTGCCGCCGCGACAGGGACCTACAATGAGCAGTTCTTC.

The CDR3 spells CASRRESHDSYEQYF. In DNA, the CDR3 is TGCGCCAGCAGACGAGAGTCTCACGATTCCTACGAGCAGTACTTC. This sequence joins TRBV5-1 and TRBJ2-7, with D unresolved. This CDR3 is 15 amino acids long. Germline assignment: CDR1 SGHRS and CDR2 YFSETQ. V lost 5 bases and J 1 base, leaving 16 bases between the germline ends.

The chain carries TRBV27 and TRBJ2-7; 8 bases map to TRBD1. Per the germline V gene, CDR1 is MNHEY and CDR2 is SMNVEV (reference sequence). Trimming removed 5 bases from V and 4 bases from J; junction bases left unmatched: 10. The CDR3 runs 15 residues. CDR3 residues: CASSVRQGFKYEQYF. The CDR3 coding sequence is TGTGCCAGCAGTGTCAGACAGGGGTTTAAGTACGAGCAGTACTTC.

This clone was seen a single time. The V call is TRBV7-8, the J call TRBJ2-3; D remains unclear. From germline, CDR1 is SGHVS and CDR2 FQNEAQ. The ends were cut back, 4 bases at V and 4 bases at J, with 12 bases in the middle. The CDR3 has 14 amino acids. CDR3 DNA: TGTGCCAGCAGCTGGGCAGACATGCCAGATACGCAGTATTTT. Translating it yields CASSWADMPDTQYF.

A remark on this clone: A read error may produce the germline difference seen at one junction end. The chain joins TRBV11-2 to TRBJ2-3; D gene unclear. The CDR3 contains 14 residues. Germline lookup yields CDR1 SGHAT and CDR2 FQNNGV. The CDR3 spells CASSLAYRADTQYF. The CDR3 bases are TGTGCCAGCAGTTTAGCCTATAGGGCAGATACGCAGTATTTT.

V gene TRBV11-2 combines with J gene TRBJ1-5; TRBD1 might be the D (6 bases). V gave up 4 bases and J gave up 4 bases, with 11 bases separating them. This CDR3 spans 14 amino acids. The germline gives CDR1 SGHAT, CDR2 FQNNGV. In DNA form, the CDR3 reads TGTGCCAGCAGCTCTCACAGGGTAAATCAGCCCCAGCATTTT. This codes for CASSSHRVNQPQHF.

The V gene is TRBV5-1, the J gene TRBJ2-7; TRBD1 aligns across 8 bases. J was trimmed by 3 bases and V by 2 bases; bases with no gene match: 7. CDR1 is SGHRS and CDR2 is YFSETQ in the germline V gene. The CDR3 has 15 amino acids. The CDR3 DNA sequence: TGCGCCAGCAGCTTACGGACAGGGAATTTCTACGAGCAGTACTTC. Translating gives CASSLRTGNFYEQYF.

This chain connects TRBV4-2 to TRBJ1-2, with a tentative D call TRBD1 (6 bases). Germline V lookup: CDR1 LGHNA, CDR2 YNFKEQ. The length of the CDR3 is 12 residues. Trimming took 5 bases from V and 5 from J, leaving 9 bases between them. In DNA form, the CDR3 reads TGTGCCAGCAGCGAAGGGGGATATGGCTACACCTTC. Translation: CASSEGGYGYTF.

The chain is built from TRBV5-1 and TRBJ2-1, with 11 positions matching TRBD2. This CDR3 has 16 residues. Germline trimming cut 0 bases from V and 9 bases from J; bases unmatched to any gene: 8. Per the germline V gene, CDR1 is SGHRS and CDR2 is YFSETQ. CDR3 loop: CASSLVKTSGSGEQFF. CDR3 nucleotides: TGCGCCAGCAGCTTGGTCAAAACTAGCGGGAGTGGTGAGCAGTTCTTC.

The V call is TRBV5-4, the J call TRBJ2-7, with D perhaps assigned TRBD1 or TRBD2 (5 bases each). The CDR3 length is 15 residues. In germline, CDR1 is SGHNT, CDR2 YYREEE (reference sequence). Between the trimmed V and J ends, which lost 0 bases and 0 bases, there was a span of 10 bases. The CDR3, as DNA: TGTGCCAGCAGCTTGGCCGGGACGGTCTCCTACGAGCAGTACTTC. It codes for CASSLAGTVSYEQYF. Complete variable domain (other parts from reference TRBV5-4 and TRBJ2-7): ETGVTQSPTHLIKTRGQQVTLRCSSQSGHNTVSWYQQALGQGPQFIFQYYREEENGRGNFPPRFSGLQFPNYSSELNVNALELDDSALYLCASSLAGTVSYEQYFGPGTRLTVT.

V and J are TRBV9 and TRBJ1-5; D is undetermined. Per germline, CDR1 SGDLS and CDR2 YYNGEE. The ends were cut back, 3 bases at V and 0 bases at J, with 7 bases in the middle. The CDR3 has 14 amino acids. CDR3 amino acids: CASSGHLSNQPQHF. The CDR3 coding sequence is TGTGCCAGCAGCGGACATCTTAGCAATCAGCCCCAGCATTTT.

A few counts support this clone. The CDR3 DNA sequence: TGTGCCAGCAGTTTCAGAGATTACCGGGGGGATACGCAGTATTTT. It encodes CASSFRDYRGDTQYF. The genes are TRBV5-4 and TRBJ2-3; D may be TRBD2 (6 bases). Germline CDR1 is SGHNT and CDR2 is YYREEE (reference sequence). This CDR3 comprises 15 residues. V was cut by 5 bases and J by 6 bases, with 19 bases left in between.

The chain recombines TRBV21-1 with TRBJ2-3; no check of the table's D call, TRBD2, against the DNA was made. TRBV21-1 represents a pseudogene. CDR3 size: 15 residues. The CDR3, as DNA: TGTGCCAGCAGCAAGCGGACTCTGAGCACAGATACGCAGTATTTT. Amino acid sequence: CASSKRTLSTDTQYF.

This chain connects TRBV18 to TRBJ2-5; 10 positions match TRBD2. CDR3 length equals 18 residues. The junction had 12 bases not matched to a gene; V was cut back by 0 bases and J by 5 bases. Germline assignment: CDR1 KGHSH and CDR2 LQKENI. The CDR3 DNA sequence: TGTGCCAGCTCACCACCATCAAGCGGGAGGGCCGTTGGGGAGACCCAGTACTTC. This gives the protein CASSPPSSGRAVGETQYF.

V gene TRBV5-1 combines with J gene TRBJ2-1; 7 positions match TRBD2. V gave up 5 bases and J gave up 5 bases; unmatched junction bases: 4. Germline V lookup: CDR1 SGHRS, CDR2 YFSETQ. The CDR3 runs to 13 residues. The CDR3 reads CASSPTSDNEQFF. As DNA, the CDR3 is TGCGCCAGCAGTCCTACTAGCGACAATGAGCAGTTCTTC.

The chain has TRBV27 and TRBJ2-1, with D hard to call. This CDR3 spans 16 amino acids. Germline CDR1 and CDR2: MNHEY and SMNVEV (reference sequence). Trimming left V 0 bases short and J 1 base short, with 10 bases between. DNA for the CDR3: TGTGCCAGCAGTTTATCGGCCCCCCGTTCCTACAATGAGCAGTTCTTC. Protein: CASSLSAPRSYNEQFF.

The sample holds one count of this clone. V usage is TRBV4-2 and J usage is TRBJ1-6; no firm D call. Deletions cut 1 base from V and 7 bases from J, with 5 bases between. The CDR3 has 13 residues. Looked up from germline, CDR1 is LGHNA and CDR2 is YNFKEQ. CDR3 nucleotide sequence: TGTGCCAGCAGCCAAGCTCGCAATTCACCCCTCCACTTT. Amino acid sequence: CASSQARNSPLHF.

The chain combines TRBV5-3 with TRBJ2-3, with TRBD1 matching 9 bases. TRBV5-3 qualifies as an ORF whose function is uncertain. The CDR3 totals 18 residues. J was trimmed by 5 bases and V by 0 bases; bases with no gene match: 13. CDR3 amino acids: CARSLEDSCGTGRDTQYF. CDR3 DNA sequence: TGTGCCAGAAGCTTGGAAGATTCATGCGGGACAGGGCGAGATACGCAGTATTTT.

The rearrangement links TRBV4-1 to TRBJ1-4; TRBD1 agrees at 7 bases. J was trimmed by 5 bases and V by 4 bases; bases with no gene match: 10. Germline V CDR1 and CDR2: MGHRA, YSYEKL. The length of the CDR3 is 16 residues. The CDR3 DNA reads as TGCGCCAGCAGCCGGGGCTGGGGACAGAGAAATGAAAAACTGTTTTTT. Its protein product is CASSRGWGQRNEKLFF.

The rearrangement joins TRBV5-5 to TRBJ1-1; 7 bases map to TRBD1. Trimming cost V 4 bases and J 2 bases; bases outside gene matches: 2. The CDR3 sequence is 13 residues long. Germline V gene lookup returns CDR1 SGHKS and CDR2 YYEKEE (reference sequence). The DNA for the CDR3 is TGTGCCAGCAGCGAGGGGGCAAACACTGAAGCTTTCTTT. This gives the protein CASSEGANTEAFF.

The rearrangement uses TRBV12-3 or TRBV12-4 and TRBJ1-2; perhaps TRBD1 as D (5 bases). The CDR3 covers 13 residues. Trimming removed 1 base at V and 3 bases at J, with 6 bases between. CDR3 loop: CASSLGGDYGYTF. The CDR3 coding sequence is TGTGCCAGCAGTTTAGGAGGGGACTATGGCTACACCTTC.

V gene TRBV27 combines with J gene TRBJ2-1; 8 nucleotides agree with TRBD2. From germline, CDR1 is MNHEY and CDR2 SMNVEV (reference sequence). This CDR3 is built from 15 residues. Germline trimming cut 6 bases from V and 8 bases from J; bases unmatched to any gene: 12. The CDR3 DNA follows: TGTGCCAGCAGGGGATTGAGTAGCGGGACGGATGAGCAGTTCTTC. Translation: CASRGLSSGTDEQFF.